This TCR beta chain is drawn from a study of cytomegalovirus exposure and HLA in healthy donors. The wider study: An analysis done earlier identified roughly 120 million unique TCR beta sequences from 190 million or so T cells. Of the donors genotyped, about 410 in all, about 81% fell in the Caucasian-associated ancestry cluster. Overall study results and limits: Later, an analysis showed that TCR beta chains associated with HLA were more clonally expanded than others that were equally common. A later analysis reported that several of the most significant clusters appeared to be linked to common viral pathogens, among them Epstein-Barr virus.

Germline lookup yields CDR1 MGHRA and CDR2 YSYEKL. Trimming removed 1 base from V and 6 bases from J; junction bases left unmatched: 1. The CDR3 extends over 13 amino acids. Worth noting for this clone: Its antigen is undetermined.

PCR primers comprised 60 Vbeta and 13 Jbeta primers. Profiled with immunoSEQ multiplex PCR; TCRdb holds only in-frame clones, not every one. Here the sample spans about 200,000 clones, about 78% being singletons. Material: PBMCs. The chain employs TRBV4-1 and TRBJ1-2; 8 nucleotides match TRBD1. The sequence derives from a young woman in good health and CMV-seronegative. CDR3 sequence (DNA): TGCGCCAGCAGCCAAGTGGACAGGGATGGCTACACCTTC. Its translation: CASSQVDRDGYTF.